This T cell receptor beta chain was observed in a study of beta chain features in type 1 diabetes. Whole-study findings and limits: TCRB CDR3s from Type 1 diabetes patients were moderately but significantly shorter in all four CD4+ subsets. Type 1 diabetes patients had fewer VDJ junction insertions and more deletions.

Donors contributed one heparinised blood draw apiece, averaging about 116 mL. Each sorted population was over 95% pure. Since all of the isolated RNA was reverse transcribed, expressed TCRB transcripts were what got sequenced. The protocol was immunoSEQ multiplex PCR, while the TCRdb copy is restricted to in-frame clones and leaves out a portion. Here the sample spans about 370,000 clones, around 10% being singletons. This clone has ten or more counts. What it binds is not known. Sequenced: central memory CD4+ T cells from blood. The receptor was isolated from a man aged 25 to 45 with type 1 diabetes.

In DNA form, the CDR3 reads TGTGCCAGCAGCGACCAGTCGAATGAGCAGTTCTTC. It specifies CASSDQSNEQFF. The chain couples TRBV11-2 to TRBJ2-1; D unclear. This CDR3 has 12 residues. The V gene's germline CDR1 is SGHAT and CDR2 FQNNGV. Trimming pared 5 bases from V and 7 bases from J, leaving 9 bases between.